One T cell receptor (beta chain) is described in this entry. Produced via immunoSEQ multiplex PCR; TCRdb's table is partial and in-frame only. The table lists about 53,000 clones, roughly nine tenths of them singletons. This entry comes from a study of chemoradiotherapy in HPV16-positive cancers. The sequencing used blood, collected from a patient who underwent chemoradiotherapy. This TCR came from a human donor with HPV-associated anogenital cancer.

In DNA form, the CDR3 reads TGTGCCATCAGTGAGGTAGCGGGTAAATCCTACGAGCAGTACTTC. Its protein is CAISEVAGKSYEQYF. V is TRBV10-3 and J is TRBJ2-7; 7 bases are a match to TRBD2. V trimming: 2 bases; J trimming: 1 base; junction bases outside the gene matches: 5. Germline lookup yields CDR1 ENHRY and CDR2 SYGVKD. This CDR3 spans 15 amino acids.